The rows below give T cell receptor beta chains drawn from one sample of a study of PD-L1 blockade in urothelial cancer. This table comes from immunoSEQ multiplex PCR, and its TCRdb copy is limited to in-frame clones, with some not included. The sample contains more than 85,000 clones, about 89% of which appear only once. Here the sequenced sample was PBMCs, taken around atezolizumab (anti-PD-L1) treatment. These receptor sequences come from an elderly woman with urothelial cancer. Both conserved end residues are part of each CDR3. D genes are given only for firm matches. Expanded clones get a size class; other rows say once, few or many, or leave the size out.

.	few	15	TRBJ2-3	TRBV5-4	CASSSLVLSTDTQYF	TGTGCCAGCAGCTCACTAGTCCTGAGCACAGATACGCAGTATTTT
TRBD2	.	18	TRBJ2-1	TRBV5-1	CASSTPTSGGSTYNEQFF	TGCGCCAGCAGCACTCCGACTAGCGGGGGGAGTACCTACAATGAGCAGTTCTTC
.	.	16	TRBJ1-3	TRBV28	CASNGPDSLSGNTIYF	TGTGCCAGCAACGGCCCCGACAGTCTCTCTGGAAACACCATATATTTT
TRBD1	.	15	TRBJ1-5	TRBV29-1	CSVSGGQGASQPQHF	TGCAGCGTCTCAGGGGGCCAGGGGGCTAGTCAGCCCCAGCATTTT
.	.	16	TRBJ1-3	TRBV9	CASSPQLRGSGNTIYF	TGTGCCAGCAGCCCTCAGCTCCGGGGATCTGGAAACACCATATATTTT
TRBD1	few	14	TRBJ2-1	TRBV10-3	CATKGTGASNEQFF	TGTGCCACCAAAGGGACAGGAGCTTCCAATGAGCAGTTCTTC
TRBD2	.	14	TRBJ2-5	TRBV7-7	CASGPGLAEETQYF	TGTGCCAGCGGACCGGGACTAGCGGAAGAGACCCAGTACTTC
.	.	11	TRBJ1-2	TRBV6-1	CASSDRVSYTF	TGTGCCAGCAGTGACAGGGTGAGCTACACCTTC
.	.	15	TRBJ2-2	TRBV9	CASSVGGARTGELFF	TGTGCCAGCAGCGTAGGGGGAGCCCGCACCGGGGAGCTGTTTTTT
.	.	12	TRBJ2-7	TRBV27	CASSPNRYEQYF	TGTGCCAGCAGTCCTAACCGCTACGAGCAGTACTTC
.	.	15	TRBJ2-7	TRBV7-8	CAGSLASDSSYEQYF	TGTGCCGGCAGCTTAGCTAGTGACAGCTCCTACGAGCAGTACTTC
.	.	14	TRBJ1-2	TRBV4-2	CASSQDYGEYGYTF	TGTGCCAGCAGCCAAGATTACGGGGAGTATGGCTACACCTTC
.	.	16	TRBJ2-2	TRBV5-4	CASSLGGASNTGELFF	TGTGCCAGCAGCTTGGGAGGTGCCTCGAACACCGGGGAGCTGTTTTTT
TRBD1	.	14	TRBJ2-7	TRBV19	CASSRQGTNYEQYF	TGTGCCAGTAGTAGACAGGGGACCAACTACGAGCAGTACTTC
.	.	14	TRBJ2-7	TRBV5-1	CASSLEASDYEQYF	TGCGCCAGCAGCTTGGAGGCTAGCGACTACGAGCAGTACTTC
.	once	13	TRBJ1-1	TRBV7-2	CASSLVQNTEAFF	TGTGCCAGCAGCTTAGTTCAGAACACTGAAGCTTTCTTT
.	.	19	TRBJ2-6	TRBV27	CASSYEAAFQSSGANVLTF	TGTGCCAGCAGTTATGAGGCAGCCTTTCAGAGCTCTGGGGCCAACGTCCTGACTTTC
.	.	13	TRBJ1-2	TRBV9	CASSAAASNGYTF	TGTGCCAGCAGTGCCGCGGCGTCGAATGGCTACACCTTC
TRBD1	.	18	TRBJ2-2	TRBV10-3	CAISSPGQGAPNTGELFF	TGTGCCATCAGTTCCCCGGGACAGGGGGCGCCGAACACCGGGGAGCTGTTTTTT
.	.	12	TRBJ2-2	TRBV7-9	CASSLNTGELFF	TGTGCCAGCAGCCTTAACACCGGGGAGCTGTTTTTT
.	.	16	TRBJ2-1	TRBV4-2	CASRPIGQRAYNEQFF	TGTGCCAGCAGACCAATCGGACAGAGGGCCTACAATGAGCAGTTCTTC
TRBD1	once	13	TRBJ1-2	TRBV6-1	CASRTGTGYGYTF	TGTGCCAGCAGGACAGGGACGGGTTATGGCTACACCTTC